These 17 T cell receptor beta chains came from one sample sequenced in a study of shared clonotypes between healthy human individuals. Sequencing was performed with immunoSEQ multiplex PCR; in TCRdb, only in-frame clones are kept and a portion is missing. The sample carries about 1 million clones, about 76% recorded once. The sequenced sample consisted of memory CD4+ T cells sorted from blood. Regarding subset: CD45RA-negative fraction. The receptors were sampled from a man aged 18-30 years in good health.

V is TRBV5-6 and J is TRBJ2-3; D uncertain. Germline V lookup: CDR1 SGHDT, CDR2 YYEEEE. This CDR3 is built from 14 residues. Trimming took off 2 bases at V and 2 bases at J, with 9 bases between the two ends. CDR3 protein: CASSFRGNTDTQYF. The CDR3 DNA reads TGTGCCAGCAGCTTTAGAGGAAACACAGATACGCAGTATTTT.

The V call is TRBV30, the J call TRBJ1-5; D is unclear. Trimming left V 3 bases short and J 1 base short, with 16 bases between. The CDR3 covers 16 residues. Germline CDR1 GTSNPN, CDR2 SVGIG (reference sequence). The DNA for the CDR3 is TGTGCCTGGAGCTCCGGGCCCTCCCGAAGCAATCAGCCCCAGCATTTT. It translates to CAWSSGPSRSNQPQHF. The full variable domain, its missing parts supplied by reference TRBV30 and TRBJ1-5, is SQTIHQWPATLVQPVGSPLSLECTVEGTSNPNLYWYRQAAGRGLQLLFYSVGIGQISSEVPQNLSASRPQDRQFILSSKKLLLSDSGFYLCAWSSGPSRSNQPQHFGDGTRLSIL.

V and J are TRBV13 and TRBJ1-6; possible D gene TRBD1, 6 bases. The CDR3 length is 15 residues. V was pared by 5 bases and J by 7 bases, with 15 bases between. Germline CDR1 is PRHDT and CDR2 is FYEKMQ (reference sequence). This chain's CDR3 is CASSTYRVLNSPLHF. The CDR3 DNA sequence: TGTGCCAGCAGCACATACAGGGTATTGAATTCACCCCTCCACTTT.

A word on this clone: This CDR3 is also generated by other DNA sequences in the sample. The CDR3 DNA follows: TGTGCCAGTAGTATACTAGCGGGAGGACGAGATACGCAGTATTTT. Its protein product is CASSILAGGRDTQYF. V is TRBV19 and J is TRBJ2-3; 11 bases align to TRBD2. The J segment lost 5 bases and the V segment lost 2 bases, leaving 3 bases of the junction unmatched. CDR1 and CDR2 (germline): LNHDA, SQIVND (reference sequence). The length of the CDR3 is 15 residues.

The gene calls are TRBV30 and TRBJ2-3; 10 positions match TRBD2. The J segment lost 7 bases and the V segment lost 5 bases, leaving 6 bases of the junction unmatched. CDR3 length: 13 residues. Germline CDR1 and CDR2: GTSNPN and SVGIG (reference sequence). The CDR3 nucleotides are TGTGCCTGGGCCGAGACTAGCGGGTATACGCAGTATTTT. Its protein is CAWAETSGYTQYF.

The V and J genes are TRBV27 and TRBJ2-1, with D tentatively TRBD1 or TRBD2 (5 bases each). Germline V lookup: CDR1 MNHEY, CDR2 SMNVEV (reference sequence). V dropped 6 bases and J dropped 8 bases, with 11 bases sitting between them. The CDR3 is 12 amino acids. CDR3 sequence (DNA): TGTGCCAGCAGGACCCAGGGAGATGAGCAGTTCTTC. It specifies CASRTQGDEQFF.

A single count supports this clone. The gene calls are TRBV7-9 and TRBJ2-5; 12 bases line up with TRBD2. V shed 1 base and J 5 bases; nucleotides not matched to a gene: 11. The CDR3 is 18 residues long. CDR1 and CDR2 from the germline V gene are SEHNR and FQNEAQ (reference sequence). The CDR3 nucleotides read TGTGCCAGCAGCTTAGTCCTGACTAGCGGGAGTTCTAGGGAGACCCAGTACTTC. Its protein is CASSLVLTSGSSRETQYF.

Details on this clone: Other DNA sequences in the sample encode the same CDR3. The chain has TRBV9 and TRBJ2-4; D unresolved. CDR3 length: 14 residues. In germline, CDR1 is SGDLS, CDR2 YYNGEE. Trimming cost V 0 bases and J 4 bases, with 8 bases left between them. The CDR3 is CASSVDPRKNIQYF. In DNA, the CDR3 is TGTGCCAGCAGCGTAGACCCCAGGAAAAACATTCAGTACTTC.

The chain has TRBV5-4 and TRBJ2-2; 8 bases line up with TRBD1. With V trimmed by 0 bases and J by 4 bases, 5 bases remained unmatched. Germline lookup yields CDR1 SGHNT and CDR2 YYREEE (reference sequence). The CDR3 loop spans 16 amino acids. CDR3 loop: CASSLAQGGGTGELFF. The CDR3 region has the DNA TGTGCCAGCAGCTTGGCACAGGGGGGCGGCACCGGGGAGCTGTTTTTT.

The chain links TRBV5-1 to TRBJ1-1, with D possibly being TRBD1 (5 bases). Trimming shortened V by 4 bases and J by 10 bases, and 20 bases separated the two germline ends. Germline CDR1 SGHRS, CDR2 YFSETQ. The CDR3 is 14 amino acids. CDR3 protein: CASSPGGGNLAAFF. The CDR3 coding sequence is TGCGCCAGCAGCCCTGGCGGGGGGAATCTTGCAGCTTTCTTT.

The V and J genes are TRBV28 and TRBJ1-4, with TRBD1 as a possible D gene (5 bases). Trimming left V 7 bases short and J 7 bases short, with 16 bases between. The germline CDR1 and CDR2 sequences are MDHEN and SYDVKM. The CDR3 runs to 14 residues. The CDR3 spells CASTLGGVSEKLFF. DNA for the CDR3: TGTGCCAGCACCCTGGGAGGGGTGTCTGAAAAACTGTTTTTT.

Concerning this clone itself: Additional DNA sequences in this sample encode the identical CDR3. The chain links TRBV6-1 to TRBJ1-6, with 10 bases that match TRBD1. Trimming took 3 bases from V and 7 from J; bases not matched to a gene: 3. CDR1 and CDR2 (germline): MNHNS, SASEGT. This CDR3 comprises 15 residues. CDR3 nucleotides: TGTGCCAGCAGTGACCGGACAGGGGGGAATTCACCCCTCCACTTT. Its protein product is CASSDRTGGNSPLHF.

This sequence joins TRBV9 and TRBJ2-5; D tentatively fits TRBD1 or TRBD2 (5 bases each). Per the germline V gene, CDR1 is SGDLS and CDR2 is YYNGEE. Trimming shortened V by 3 bases and J by 5 bases, and 11 bases separated the two germline ends. There are 13 residues in the CDR3. Here the CDR3 DNA reads TGTGCCAGCAGCGAAGGGGAGTATGAGACCCAGTACTTC. It is translated as CASSEGEYETQYF.

V usage is TRBV4-1 and J usage is TRBJ1-1, with D possibly being TRBD1 (5 bases). The ends were cut back, 3 bases at V and 0 bases at J, with 14 bases in the middle. The CDR3 loop spans 16 amino acids. CDR1 is MGHRA and CDR2 is YSYEKL in the germline V gene. Written as DNA, the CDR3 is TGCGCCAGCAGCCAGGTACGTTGGGGACTGAACACTGAAGCTTTCTTT. It translates to CASSQVRWGLNTEAFF.

Note on this clone: A far larger clone differs by one base, so this is likely a read error. The rearrangement joins TRBV28 to TRBJ1-2, with TRBD1 matching 7 bases. V was clipped by 6 bases and J by 3 bases; unmatched bases: 4. Germline CDR1 MDHEN, CDR2 SYDVKM. This CDR3 spans 13 amino acids. CDR3: CASSPGTDYGYTF. For the CDR3, the DNA is TGTGCCAGCAGCCCCGGGACAGACTATGGCTACACCTTC.

This clone was detected ten times or more. The V gene is TRBV10-2, the J gene TRBJ1-6, with D perhaps matching TRBD1 (5 bases). Germline CDR1 reads WSHSY; CDR2 reads SAAADI. V was shortened by 5 bases and J by 7 bases, with 18 bases between the two germline ends. This CDR3 region has 16 residues. DNA of the CDR3: TGCGCCAGCAGTAAAATAAAGGACATTCGGAATTCACCCCTCCACTTT. As protein: CASSKIKDIRNSPLHF.

The sample holds one count of this clone. The genes are TRBV30 and TRBJ1-1; D unclear. The CDR3 contains 12 residues. The V end was cut by 1 base, the J end by 5 bases, with 8 bases between. The germline V gene has CDR1 GTSNPN and CDR2 SVGIG (reference sequence). CDR3: CAWSGVKTEAFF. CDR3 DNA: TGTGCCTGGAGTGGGGTAAAAACTGAAGCTTTCTTT.